The clone carrying this T cell receptor beta chain was seen many times. Antigen specificity is unknown. A single record per CDR3 protein comes from TCRdb applying MiXCR to the 5' RACE reads. This repertoire shows roughly 690,000 distinct CDR3 sequences, approximately 6% found once; its top ten account for 1.5% to 2%. This entry comes from a study of identical twins. Whole-study findings and limits: Alpha sequences that were out-of-frame and twin-shared showed an excess of low generation probability. Twins showed weaker excess sharing in their beta out-of-frame sequences. It was cross-sectional statistical analysis, not following the same donors, that the conclusions relied on.

Source material: naive T cells sorted from blood. The clonotype was recovered from a man younger than 30 in good health.

The CDR3 here is CSARPSWGTDTQYF. The CDR3 region has the DNA TGCAGTGCGCGCCCTAGTTGGGGCACAGATACGCAGTATTTT. The V gene is TRBV20-1, the J gene TRBJ2-3; D uncertain. Germline lookup yields CDR1 DFQATT and CDR2 SNEGSKA (reference sequence). V was clipped by 6 bases and J by 1 base, with 14 bases between them. The CDR3 is made up of 14 amino acids.